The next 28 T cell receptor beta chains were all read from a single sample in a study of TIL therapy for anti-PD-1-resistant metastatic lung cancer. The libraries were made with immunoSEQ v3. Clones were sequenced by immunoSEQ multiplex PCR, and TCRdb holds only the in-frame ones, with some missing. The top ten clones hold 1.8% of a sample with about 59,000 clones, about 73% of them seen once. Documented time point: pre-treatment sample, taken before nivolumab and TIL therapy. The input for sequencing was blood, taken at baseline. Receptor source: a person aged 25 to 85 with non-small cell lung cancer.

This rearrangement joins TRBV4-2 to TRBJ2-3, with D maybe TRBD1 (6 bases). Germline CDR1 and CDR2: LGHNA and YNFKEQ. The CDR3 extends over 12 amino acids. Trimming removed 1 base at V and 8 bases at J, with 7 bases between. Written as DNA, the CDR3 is TGTGCCAGCAGCCAAGGAGGGGGTACGCAGTATTTT. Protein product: CASSQGGGTQYF.

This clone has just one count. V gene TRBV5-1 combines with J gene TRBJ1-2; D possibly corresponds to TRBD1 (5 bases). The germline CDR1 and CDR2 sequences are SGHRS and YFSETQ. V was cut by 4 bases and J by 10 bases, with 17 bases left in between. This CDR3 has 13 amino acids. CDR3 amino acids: CASSGNPQGHYTF. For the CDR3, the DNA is TGCGCCAGCAGCGGAAACCCCCAGGGCCACTACACCTTC.

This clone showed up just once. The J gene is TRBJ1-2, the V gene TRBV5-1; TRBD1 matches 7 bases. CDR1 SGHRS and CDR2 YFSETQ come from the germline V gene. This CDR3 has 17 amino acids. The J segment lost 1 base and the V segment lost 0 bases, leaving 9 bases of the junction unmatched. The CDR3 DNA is TGCGCCAGCAGCTTGGGATCCGCCGGGACAGATAACTATGGCTACACCTTC. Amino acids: CASSLGSAGTDNYGYTF.

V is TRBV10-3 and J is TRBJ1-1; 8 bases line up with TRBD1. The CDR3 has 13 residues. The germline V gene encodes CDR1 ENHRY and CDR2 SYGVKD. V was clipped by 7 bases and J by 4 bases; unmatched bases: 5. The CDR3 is CAIKLQGVTEAFF. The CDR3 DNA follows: TGTGCCATCAAATTACAGGGGGTCACTGAAGCTTTCTTT.

Written as DNA, the CDR3 is TGTGCCAGCAGTTTTCAGGGCTATGGCTACACCTTC. It specifies CASSFQGYGYTF. The chain is built from TRBV28 and TRBJ1-2, with D possibly being TRBD1 (5 bases). The germline V gene encodes CDR1 MDHEN and CDR2 SYDVKM. This CDR3 is 12 amino acids long. Trimming cost V 3 bases and J 4 bases, with 6 bases left between them.

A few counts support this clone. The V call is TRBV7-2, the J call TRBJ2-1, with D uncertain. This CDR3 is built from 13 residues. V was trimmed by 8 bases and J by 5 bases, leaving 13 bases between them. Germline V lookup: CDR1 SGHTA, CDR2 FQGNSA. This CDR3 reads CASSLDSDNEQFF. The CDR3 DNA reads TGTGCCAGCTCATTAGACTCTGACAATGAGCAGTTCTTC.

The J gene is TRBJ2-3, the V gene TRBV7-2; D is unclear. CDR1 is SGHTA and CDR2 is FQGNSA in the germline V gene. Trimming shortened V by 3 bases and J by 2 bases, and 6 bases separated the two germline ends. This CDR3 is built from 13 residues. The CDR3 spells CASSFGLTDTQYF. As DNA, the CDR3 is TGTGCCAGCAGCTTTGGTCTCACAGATACGCAGTATTTT.

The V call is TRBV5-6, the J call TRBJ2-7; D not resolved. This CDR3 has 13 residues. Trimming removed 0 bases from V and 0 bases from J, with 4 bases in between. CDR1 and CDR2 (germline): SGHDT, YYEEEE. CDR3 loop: CASSLDPSYEQYF. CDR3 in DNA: TGTGCCAGCAGCTTGGATCCCTCCTACGAGCAGTACTTC.

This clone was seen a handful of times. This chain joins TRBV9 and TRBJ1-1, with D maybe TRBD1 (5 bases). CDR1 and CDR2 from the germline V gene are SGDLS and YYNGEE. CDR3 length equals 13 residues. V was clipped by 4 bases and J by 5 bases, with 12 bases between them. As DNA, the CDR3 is TGTGCCAGCAGCTTTCAGGGTTCTACTGAAGCTTTCTTT. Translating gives CASSFQGSTEAFF.

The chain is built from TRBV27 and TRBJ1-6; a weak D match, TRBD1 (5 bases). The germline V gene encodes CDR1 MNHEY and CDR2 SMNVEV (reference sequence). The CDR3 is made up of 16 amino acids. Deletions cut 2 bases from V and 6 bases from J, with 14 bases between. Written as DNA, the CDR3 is TGTGCCAGCAGTTTAAGTATGTTGAGGGGTAATTCACCCCTCCACTTT. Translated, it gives CASSLSMLRGNSPLHF.

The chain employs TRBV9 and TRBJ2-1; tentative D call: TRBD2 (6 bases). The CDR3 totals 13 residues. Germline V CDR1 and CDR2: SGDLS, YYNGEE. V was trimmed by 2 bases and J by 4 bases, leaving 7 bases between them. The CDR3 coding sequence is TGTGCCAGCAGCGTCGCGGGGTACAATGAGCAGTTCTTC. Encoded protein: CASSVAGYNEQFF.

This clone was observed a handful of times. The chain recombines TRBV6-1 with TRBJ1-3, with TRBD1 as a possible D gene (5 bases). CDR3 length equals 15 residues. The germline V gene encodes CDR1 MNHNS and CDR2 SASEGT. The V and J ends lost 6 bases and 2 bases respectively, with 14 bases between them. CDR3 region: CASRQEGTPGNTIYF. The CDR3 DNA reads TGTGCCAGCAGACAAGAGGGGACTCCTGGAAACACCATATATTTT.

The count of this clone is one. This CDR3 reads CASSDGQGSSGANVLTF. The DNA for the CDR3 is TGTGCCAGCAGCGACGGACAGGGCTCCTCTGGGGCCAACGTCCTGACTTTC. The chain couples TRBV9 to TRBJ2-6; 8 positions match TRBD1. CDR3 size: 17 residues. The germline gives CDR1 SGDLS, CDR2 YYNGEE. The V segment lost 3 bases and the J segment 0 bases; nucleotides outside the gene matches: 5.

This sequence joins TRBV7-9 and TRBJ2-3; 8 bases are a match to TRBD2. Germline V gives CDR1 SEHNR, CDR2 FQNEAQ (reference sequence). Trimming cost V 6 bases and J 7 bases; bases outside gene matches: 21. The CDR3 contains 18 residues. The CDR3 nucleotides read TGTGCCAGCAGACCCCCGACCCCGGGGGGGGCCTCAATGCATACGCAGTATTTT. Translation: CASRPPTPGGASMHTQYF.

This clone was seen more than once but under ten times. The CDR3 reads CASSGGQGSSYEQYF. DNA for the CDR3: TGTGCCAGCAGCGGGGGACAGGGGAGCTCCTACGAGCAGTACTTC. The chain joins TRBV7-9 to TRBJ2-7; 10 bases map to TRBD1. Germline values: CDR1 SEHNR, CDR2 FQNEAQ (reference sequence). The CDR3 is 15 amino acids. V gave up 5 bases and J gave up 0 bases; unmatched junction bases: 4.

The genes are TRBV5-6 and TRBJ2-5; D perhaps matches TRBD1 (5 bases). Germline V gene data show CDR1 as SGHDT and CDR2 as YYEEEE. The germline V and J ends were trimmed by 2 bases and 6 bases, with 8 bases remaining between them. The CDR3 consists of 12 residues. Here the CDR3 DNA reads TGTGCCAGCAGCTTTGGGGCGAAGACCCAGTACTTC. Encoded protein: CASSFGAKTQYF.

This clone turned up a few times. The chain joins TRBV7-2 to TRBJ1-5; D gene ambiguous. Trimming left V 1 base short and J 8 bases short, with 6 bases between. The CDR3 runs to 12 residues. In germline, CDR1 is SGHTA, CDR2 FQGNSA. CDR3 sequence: CASSLDAEPQHF. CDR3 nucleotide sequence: TGTGCCAGCAGCTTAGACGCGGAGCCCCAGCATTTT. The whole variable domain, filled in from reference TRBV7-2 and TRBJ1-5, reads GAGVSQSPSNKVTEKGKDVELRCDPISGHTALYWYRQSLGQGLEFLIYFQGNSAPDKSGLPSDRFSAERTGGSVSTLTIQRTQQEDSAVYLCASSLDAEPQHFGDGTRLSIL.

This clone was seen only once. CDR3 in DNA: TGTGCCAGCAGTTACAGGGCGGATTACTACGAGCAGTACTTC. It yields the protein CASSYRADYYEQYF. The chain recombines TRBV6-6 with TRBJ2-7; no clear D. Germline CDR1 reads MNHNY; CDR2 reads SVGAGI (reference sequence). The CDR3 runs to 14 residues. The ends were cut back, 2 bases at V and 3 bases at J, with 11 bases in the middle.

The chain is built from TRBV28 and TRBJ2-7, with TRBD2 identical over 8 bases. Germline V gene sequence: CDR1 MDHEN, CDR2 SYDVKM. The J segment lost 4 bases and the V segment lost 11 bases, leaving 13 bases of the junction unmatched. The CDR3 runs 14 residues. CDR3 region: CAASSGSGAYEQYF. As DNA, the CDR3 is TGTGCCGCATCGAGCGGGAGTGGGGCGTACGAGCAGTACTTC.

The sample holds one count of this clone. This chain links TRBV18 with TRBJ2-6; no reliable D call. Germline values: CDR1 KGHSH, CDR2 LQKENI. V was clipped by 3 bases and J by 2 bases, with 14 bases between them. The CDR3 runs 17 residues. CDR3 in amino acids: CASSPQVRSAGANVLTF. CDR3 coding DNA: TGTGCCAGCTCACCGCAAGTGAGGTCGGCTGGGGCCAACGTCCTGACTTTC.

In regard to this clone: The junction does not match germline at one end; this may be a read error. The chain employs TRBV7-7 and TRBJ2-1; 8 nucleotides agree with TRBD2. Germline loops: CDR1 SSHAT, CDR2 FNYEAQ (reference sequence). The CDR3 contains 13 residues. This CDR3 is CASSRAGAWEQFF. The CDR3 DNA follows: TGTGCTAGCAGCAGAGCGGGGGCATGGGAGCAGTTCTTC.

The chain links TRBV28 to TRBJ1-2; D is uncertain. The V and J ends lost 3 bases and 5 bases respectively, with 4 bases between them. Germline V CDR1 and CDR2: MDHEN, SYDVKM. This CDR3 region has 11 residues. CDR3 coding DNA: TGTGCCAGCAGTTTGGTATATGGCTACACCTTC. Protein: CASSLVYGYTF.

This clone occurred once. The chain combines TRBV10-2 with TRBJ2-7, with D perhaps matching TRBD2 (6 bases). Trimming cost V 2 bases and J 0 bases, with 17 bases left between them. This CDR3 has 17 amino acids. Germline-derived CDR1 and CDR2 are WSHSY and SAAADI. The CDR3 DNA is TGCGCCAGCAGTGAGCGGAGGGGACTTCGGAGCTCCTACGAGCAGTACTTC. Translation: CASSERRGLRSSYEQYF.

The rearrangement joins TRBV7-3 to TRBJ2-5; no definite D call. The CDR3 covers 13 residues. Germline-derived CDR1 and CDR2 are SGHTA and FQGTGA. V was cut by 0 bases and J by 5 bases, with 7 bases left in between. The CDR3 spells CASSLTVVETQYF. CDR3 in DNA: TGTGCCAGCAGCTTAACTGTCGTCGAGACCCAGTACTTC.

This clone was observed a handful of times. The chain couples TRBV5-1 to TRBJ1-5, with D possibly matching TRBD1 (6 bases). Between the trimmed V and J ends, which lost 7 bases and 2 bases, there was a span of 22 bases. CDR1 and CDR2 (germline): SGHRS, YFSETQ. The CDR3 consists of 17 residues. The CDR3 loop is CASLPECGDNGNQPQHF. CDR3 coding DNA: TGCGCCAGCTTACCTGAATGTGGGGACAACGGCAATCAGCCCCAGCATTTT.

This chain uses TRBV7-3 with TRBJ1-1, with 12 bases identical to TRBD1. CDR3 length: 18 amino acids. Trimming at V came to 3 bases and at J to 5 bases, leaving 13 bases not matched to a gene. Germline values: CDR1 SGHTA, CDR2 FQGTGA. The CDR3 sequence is CASSLGSPGQGAGTEAFF. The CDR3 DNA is TGTGCCAGCAGCTTGGGAAGTCCGGGACAGGGGGCTGGTACTGAAGCTTTCTTT.

CDR3 in amino acids: CASSQAGTAWGYTF. The CDR3 DNA sequence: TGTGCCAGCAGCCAGGCCGGGACCGCCTGGGGCTACACCTTC. This chain links TRBV4-2 with TRBJ1-2; D is possibly TRBD1 (5 bases). CDR1 and CDR2 (germline): LGHNA, YNFKEQ. V was pared by 3 bases and J by 8 bases, with 16 bases between. This CDR3 region has 14 residues.

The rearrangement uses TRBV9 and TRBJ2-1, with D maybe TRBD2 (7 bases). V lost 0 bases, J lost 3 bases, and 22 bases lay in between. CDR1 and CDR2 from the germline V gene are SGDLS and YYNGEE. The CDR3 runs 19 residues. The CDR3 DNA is TGTGCCAGCAGCGTAGAGGGGGGAGGCGGGAGAGCCCTCTACAATGAGCAGTTCTTC. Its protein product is CASSVEGGGGRALYNEQFF.